This T cell receptor beta chain derives from a study of blood T cells in healthy people across ages (dated by TCRdb to the mid-2010s). Regarding the complete study: In model experiments, roughly one uniquely barcoded TCR beta cDNA molecule per two T cells was captured by template switching. Using deep sequencing normalized with unique cDNA molecular identifiers, the study measured how TCR beta repertoire diversity changes with age. The donors were divided into four age groups: young (average around 17 years), middle-aged (approximately 39), aged (approximately 62) and long-lived (approximately 74). To avoid experimental bias, donors of different ages were distributed randomly across sequencing lanes. For two donors (one aged 18 to 30 and one aged 80 or older), the study analyzed two additional independent replicas of 1 million unique cDNA reads from the same blood draw. Points the paper makes about the study in general: Because donor CMV infection status was unknown, age-related changes in expanded clonotypes were potentially confounded. Observed TCR beta diversity per million T cells fell roughly linearly with age, and a significant reduction was already apparent by age around 44. Estimates of total diversity from one million sequenced T cells were regarded as lower bounds and underestimates. Compared with the aged group, the long-lived group had more naive CD4+ T cells, fewer expanded clones and increased TCR diversity, suggesting age selection. A strong correlation was found between observed TCR beta diversity and the percentage of naive T cells measured by flow cytometry. Conclusive comparison of naive and antigen-experienced compartments was prevented by the profiling of bulk unsorted PBMCs.

The donors were roughly 40 Caucasian individuals from Russia, aged 6 to 90 years, who were systemically healthy. Each donor gave approximately 10 milliliters of peripheral blood, collected into EDTA-treated Vacutainer tubes. Ficoll-Paque density-gradient centrifugation was used to isolate PBMCs, with at least 6 million obtained per sample. Trizol reagent was used to extract total RNA from PBMCs, with at least 6 micrograms per sample. For every donor, an aliquot of PBMCs went through flow cytometry to measure the percentages of naive CD45RAhigh/CD27high T cells. Reading the germline V gene gives CDR1 SGHRS and CDR2 YFSETQ. The CDR3 goes from the cysteine to the phenylalanine over 17 residues. The retained sequence is limited to the CDR3, 51 bases, with the frame set at the first base. V is pared back by 0 bases and J by 1 base, with 15 bases lying between the germline termini. With respect to this clonotype: Its cognate antigen has yet to be identified. No much larger clone exists at a distance of one base, and base qualities are not known.

Libraries were made using 5' RACE. The instrument given in TCRdb is Illumina HiSeq 2500. A second PCR of roughly 7 to 12 cycles was run with a J-beta primer mix and a sample-barcoded 5' primer. A unique molecular identifier was introduced onto each TCR beta cDNA molecule by a template-switch 5' adaptor carrying 12 random nucleotides. At least 2.5 million CDR3-containing paired-end reads were obtained from each sample. First-strand cDNA was synthesized from all RNA with the Mint cDNA synthesis kit, primed by a TRBC-specific oligonucleotide. After uracil-DNA glycosylase treatment, a first 18-cycle PCR used universal primers M1SS and BC2_uni_R on all cDNA. The study's processing was this. Normalization of each sample was performed by random selection of 1 million high-quality reads, each carrying a distinct molecular identifier. Instead of being binned into consensus sequences, reads with shared molecular identifiers were discarded. MiTCR, set to a Q25 quality threshold and the strictest error-elimination algorithm, was used for CDR3 identification, clonotype clustering and error correction. A nonparametric unseen species model with Euler transformation was used to estimate lower-bound total TCR beta diversity. Through fastp at Q25 and MiXCR, TCRdb rebuilt clones from the public reads, retaining in-frame beta chains. Rows are combined by CDR3 protein, so each entry shows the most common genes and DNA. The V and J calls come from TCRdb's annotation, not from the publication. This sample lists about 1,600,000 distinct CDR3 sequences; 42% were detected once. The ten largest clonotypes hold 7% to 9.5% of the sample.

The chain was built from TRBV5-1 and TRBJ2-3, with TRBD2 as a weak D call on 6 bases. This sequence was found in a woman between 18 and 29 years old in good health. The specimen sequenced was blood. The CDR3: CASSLGNGGERTDTQYF. The nucleotide sequence is TGCGCCAGCAGCTTGGGGAACGGGGGAGAGCGCACAGATACGCAGTATTTT.